This entry lists 32 T cell receptor beta chains sequenced from one sample in a study of blood T cell repertoires in COVID-19. Libraries were prepared by immunoSEQ multiplex PCR; TCRdb keeps only in-frame clonotypes and omits some of them. The data contain 100,000 or so clones, approximately 78% of them singletons. Sequencing was carried out using peripheral blood. Receptor source: a woman older than 75 with acute or convalescent COVID-19.

This chain joins TRBV18 and TRBJ2-7; a possible D gene is TRBD1 (5 bases). Trimming stripped 3 bases from V and 2 bases from J, with 11 bases between. The CDR3 is 14 amino acids. Germline V lookup: CDR1 KGHSH, CDR2 LQKENI. In DNA, the CDR3 is TGTGCCAGCTCACCTGGGGCCGGTGCCTACGAGCAGTACGTC. Protein sequence: CASSPGAGAYEQYV.

J is TRBJ2-1 and V is TRBV24-1; D gene uncertain. V was shortened by 3 bases and J by 9 bases, with 8 bases between the two germline ends. The CDR3 covers 12 residues. From germline, CDR1 is KGHDR and CDR2 SFDVKD. DNA of the CDR3: TGTGCCACCAGTGATAAGCACGGTGAGCAGTTCTTC. Encoded protein: CATSDKHGEQFF.

This clone was observed a handful of times. V and J are TRBV27 and TRBJ2-3, with 8 bases aligning to TRBD2. Germline V gene lookup returns CDR1 MNHEY and CDR2 SMNVEV (reference sequence). With V trimmed by 6 bases and J by 0 bases, 20 bases remained unmatched. The CDR3 runs to 20 residues. This chain's CDR3 is CASRGRALAGLYSSTDTQYF. Written as DNA, the CDR3 is TGTGCCAGCAGAGGCCGGGCCTTAGCGGGACTATACTCTAGCACAGATACGCAGTATTTT.

The chain employs TRBV2 and TRBJ2-1, with a weak D call TRBD2 (6 bases). There are 13 residues in the CDR3. V was trimmed by 6 bases and J by 3 bases, leaving 9 bases between them. CDR1 is SNHLY, CDR2 FYNNEI, per germline. As DNA, the CDR3 is TGTGCCAGCAGGGAGGGGAGCTACAATGAGCAGTTCTTC. Amino acids: CASREGSYNEQFF.

The table lists this clone with a few counts. The chain combines TRBV19 with TRBJ2-1; D may be TRBD2 (5 bases). Looked up from germline, CDR1 is LNHDA and CDR2 is SQIVND (reference sequence). Trimming pared 1 base from V and 6 bases from J, leaving 13 bases between. The CDR3 has 15 amino acids. CDR3 region: CASSIGPLEGNEQFF. The CDR3 nucleotides read TGTGCCAGTAGTATAGGACCACTCGAGGGCAATGAGCAGTTCTTC.

The J gene is TRBJ1-1, the V gene TRBV7-9; a possible D gene is TRBD1 (5 bases). V lost 8 bases to trimming and J lost 1 base, with 14 bases between them. Looked up from germline, CDR1 is SEHNR and CDR2 is FQNEAQ (reference sequence). The CDR3 loop spans 14 amino acids. CDR3 DNA sequence: TGTGCCAGCGGGGAGGGGTACGGGAACACTGAAGCTTTCTTT. Protein: CASGEGYGNTEAFF.

The genes are TRBV2 and TRBJ1-2; 8 positions match TRBD1. The junction had 14 bases not matched to a gene; V was cut back by 7 bases and J by 7 bases. Germline CDR1 is SNHLY and CDR2 is FYNNEI. The CDR3 has 15 residues. In DNA, the CDR3 is TGTGCCAGCATGAATCAGGGGGCTATGGAGGCTGGCTACACCTTC. Protein product: CASMNQGAMEAGYTF.

The V call is TRBV3-1 (or the pseudogene TRBV3-2), the J call TRBJ1-4; TRBD1 is a possible D gene (5 bases). V lost 6 bases to trimming and J lost 8 bases, with 16 bases between them. The CDR3 consists of 14 residues. Germline loops: CDR1 LGHDT, CDR2 YNNKEL (reference sequence). The chain's CDR3 is CASSQRGGKEKLFF. Here the CDR3 DNA reads TGTGCCAGCAGTCAGCGCGGGGGTAAAGAAAAACTGTTTTTT.

CDR3 DNA: TGTGCCACCAGCAGAGGCGTAGAGGGTGGGACAGATACGCAGTATTTT. Translating it yields CATSRGVEGGTDTQYF. The rearrangement joins TRBV15 to TRBJ2-3, with TRBD2 as a possible D gene (5 bases). The length of the CDR3 is 16 residues. V lost 1 base and J 3 bases, leaving 14 bases between the germline ends. Per germline, CDR1 LNHNV and CDR2 YYDKDF (reference sequence).

This chain connects TRBV27 to TRBJ1-5; TRBD1 aligns across 8 bases. The V gene's germline CDR1 is MNHEY and CDR2 SMNVEV (reference sequence). Trimming at V came to 1 base and at J to 0 bases, leaving 8 bases not matched to a gene. The CDR3 is 18 amino acids. CDR3 in DNA: TGTGCCAGCAGTTTATATGGACAGGGCGCGAATAGCAATCAGCCCCAGCATTTT. This gives the protein CASSLYGQGANSNQPQHF.

The rearrangement joins TRBV20-1 to TRBJ2-3; perhaps TRBD2 as D (6 bases). CDR1 is DFQATT, CDR2 SNEGSKA, per germline (reference sequence). V was shortened by 3 bases and J by 2 bases, with 15 bases between the two germline ends. This CDR3 region has 15 residues. CDR3 residues: CSASRRRGDTDTQYF. CDR3 nucleotide sequence: TGCAGTGCTAGTAGGCGGCGGGGAGACACAGATACGCAGTATTTT.

V gene TRBV5-1 combines with J gene TRBJ1-4; 9 bases are shared with TRBD1. The CDR3 totals 15 residues. Per germline, CDR1 SGHRS and CDR2 YFSETQ. Trimming at V came to 5 bases and at J to 5 bases, leaving 7 bases not matched to a gene. The CDR3 DNA is TGCGCCAGCAGGTGGGGGGACAGGGAAAATGAAAAACTGTTTTTT. This codes for CASRWGDRENEKLFF.

The chain carries TRBV7-9 and TRBJ1-2, with TRBD1 matching over 7 bases. This CDR3 region has 13 residues. In germline, CDR1 is SEHNR, CDR2 FQNEAQ (reference sequence). V lost 4 bases, J lost 7 bases, and 6 bases stayed unmatched. The CDR3 region has the DNA TGTGCCAGCAGCTCACAGGGGAAGGGTGGCTACACCTTC. Encoded protein: CASSSQGKGGYTF.

The table lists this clone with many counts. The same CDR3 arises from other DNA sequences in this sample as well. The V gene is TRBV27, the J gene TRBJ1-2; 8 bases align to TRBD1. The CDR3 spans 13 residues. Germline lookup yields CDR1 MNHEY and CDR2 SMNVEV (reference sequence). Trimming at V came to 3 bases and at J to 4 bases, leaving 1 base not matched to a gene. CDR3 amino acids: CASSFGTGYGYTF. In DNA, the CDR3 is TGTGCCAGCAGTTTCGGGACAGGCTATGGCTACACCTTC.

The genes are TRBV6-1 and TRBJ2-5, with 10 bases aligning to TRBD2. Germline CDR1 MNHNS, CDR2 SASEGT. CDR3 length equals 17 residues. The junction had 7 bases not matched to a gene; V was cut back by 2 bases and J by 1 base. The CDR3 DNA sequence: TGTGCCAGCAGTGAAATACTAGCGGGGATTTCCCAAGAGACCCAGTACTTC. Residues: CASSEILAGISQETQYF.

This clone came up once. The V call is TRBV12-3 or TRBV12-4, the J call TRBJ2-2; maybe TRBD2 (7 bases). V was cut by 7 bases and J by 8 bases, with 14 bases left in between. The CDR3 totals 13 residues. The CDR3 region has the DNA TGTGCCAGCACCTTAGGGGGGGCAGGGGAGCTGTTTTTT. It specifies CASTLGGAGELFF.

The CDR3 loop reads CASSSDSKAEKLFF. In DNA form, the CDR3 reads TGTGCCAGCAGTTCTGATAGCAAAGCGGAAAAACTGTTTTTT. The V call is TRBV7-9, the J call TRBJ1-4; D is unclear. Germline V gene lookup returns CDR1 SEHNR and CDR2 FQNEAQ (reference sequence). Trimming cost V 6 bases and J 8 bases, with 16 bases left between them. The CDR3 runs to 14 residues.

The rearrangement joins TRBV28 to TRBJ2-4; no clear D gene. V lost 7 bases and J lost 0, with 10 bases in between. Germline V lookup: CDR1 MDHEN, CDR2 SYDVKM. This CDR3 has 14 residues. The CDR3 protein is CASTLGLAKNIQYF. Here the CDR3 DNA reads TGTGCCAGCACCCTCGGGTTAGCCAAAAACATTCAGTACTTC.

The V and J genes are TRBV5-1 and TRBJ2-1, with D perhaps matching TRBD2 (5 bases). Trimming shortened V by 4 bases and J by 9 bases, and 14 bases separated the two germline ends. Looked up from germline, CDR1 is SGHRS and CDR2 is YFSETQ. The length of the CDR3 is 13 residues. DNA for the CDR3: TGCGCCAGCAGCAAGGATATGGGAGCTGAGCAGTTCTTC. Translating it yields CASSKDMGAEQFF.

The gene calls are TRBV9 and TRBJ1-1; D might be TRBD1 (5 bases). V shed 0 bases and J shed 0 bases, with 9 bases lying between them. Germline V gene sequence: CDR1 SGDLS, CDR2 YYNGEE. CDR3 length: 15 amino acids. CDR3 loop: CASSVVGGMNTEAFF. CDR3 DNA sequence: TGTGCCAGCAGCGTAGTGGGGGGGATGAACACTGAAGCTTTCTTT.

The gene calls are TRBV27 and TRBJ1-2, with D maybe TRBD1 (5 bases). The germline gives CDR1 MNHEY, CDR2 SMNVEV (reference sequence). V was clipped by 2 bases and J by 3 bases, with 13 bases between them. The CDR3 sequence is 15 residues long. CDR3 DNA sequence: TGTGCCAGCAGTTTAAGGGCAGGGTTTGACTATGGCTACACCTTC. This gives the protein CASSLRAGFDYGYTF.

The chain has TRBV19 and TRBJ1-5; no reliable D call. Per germline, CDR1 LNHDA and CDR2 SQIVND (reference sequence). The CDR3 runs 13 residues. The V end was cut by 4 bases, the J end by 9 bases, with 13 bases between. The CDR3 is CASSTRGFWPQHF. The CDR3 coding sequence is TGTGCCAGTAGTACGAGAGGTTTTTGGCCCCAGCATTTT.

By share, this clone counts as medium-sized. The J gene is TRBJ1-5, the V gene TRBV5-6, with a tentative D call TRBD1 (6 bases). CDR3 size: 16 residues. Germline CDR1 is SGHDT and CDR2 is YYEEEE. The V gene lost 1 base and the J gene lost 4 bases, with 15 bases spanning the gap. DNA of the CDR3: TGTGCCAGCAGCTTGTACTCAGGGGAAGGGAATCAGCCCCAGCATTTT. Its translation is CASSLYSGEGNQPQHF.

The chain has TRBV7-9 and TRBJ1-5; D is possibly TRBD1 (5 bases). Germline CDR1 is SEHNR and CDR2 is FQNEAQ (reference sequence). The CDR3 length is 13 residues. Trimming removed 5 bases at V and 7 bases at J, with 12 bases between. The CDR3: CASSPGGRQPQHF. The CDR3 DNA follows: TGTGCCAGCAGCCCCGGGGGTAGGCAGCCCCAGCATTTT. Full variable domain (outside the CDR3, taken from reference TRBV7-9 and TRBJ1-5): DTGVSQNPRHKITKRGQNVTFRCDPISEHNRLYWYRQTLGQGPEFLTYFQNEAQLEKSRLLSDRFSAERPKGSFSTLEIQRTEQGDSAMYLCASSPGGRQPQHFGDGTRLSIL.

V gene TRBV4-1 combines with J gene TRBJ1-3, with 7 nucleotides matching TRBD1. There are 16 residues in the CDR3. The junction had 6 bases not matched to a gene; V was cut back by 3 bases and J by 1 base. Germline loops: CDR1 MGHRA, CDR2 YSYEKL. CDR3 in DNA: TGCGCCAGCAGCCATCTACAGGGGAGTTCTGGAAACACCATATATTTT. Translated: CASSHLQGSSGNTIYF.

V is TRBV7-9 and J is TRBJ1-6; the match to TRBD1 covers 7 bases. V lost 5 bases, J lost 7 bases, and 2 bases stayed unmatched. CDR3 length: 13 amino acids. In germline, CDR1 is SEHNR, CDR2 FQNEAQ (reference sequence). The DNA of the CDR3 is TGTGCCAGCAGCCAGGGACAGAATTCACCCCTCCACTTT. Protein product: CASSQGQNSPLHF.

The rearrangement links TRBV7-2 to TRBJ2-2; TRBD2 matches 8 bases. The V segment lost 2 bases and the J segment 3 bases; nucleotides outside the gene matches: 5. Germline values: CDR1 SGHTA, CDR2 FQGNSA. The CDR3 runs 16 residues. DNA of the CDR3: TGTGCCAGCAGCTTACGGAGCGGGAGTTACACCGGGGAGCTGTTTTTT. It is translated as CASSLRSGSYTGELFF. The full variable domain, in which reference TRBV7-2 and TRBJ2-2 provide the parts outside the CDR3, is GAGVSQSPSNKVTEKGKDVELRCDPISGHTALYWYRQSLGQGLEFLIYFQGNSAPDKSGLPSDRFSAERTGGSVSTLTIQRTQQEDSAVYLCASSLRSGSYTGELFFGEGSRLTVL.

This clone was observed a handful of times. The V and J genes are TRBV5-6 and TRBJ2-2, with D hard to call. Looked up from germline, CDR1 is SGHDT and CDR2 is YYEEEE. Trimming took off 7 bases at V and 7 bases at J, with 8 bases between the two ends. The CDR3 is 11 residues long. CDR3 protein: CASGEHGELFF. In DNA, the CDR3 is TGTGCCAGCGGAGAGCACGGGGAGCTGTTTTTT.

The V call is TRBV29-1, the J call TRBJ1-1; 10 nucleotides align to TRBD1. The CDR3 covers 14 residues. CDR1 and CDR2 (germline): SQVTM, ANQGSEA. J gave up 2 bases and V 7 bases, and 7 bases lay outside the gene matches. Here the CDR3 reads CSARGTGDNTEAFF. Here the CDR3 DNA reads TGCAGCGCCCGGGGGACAGGGGACAACACTGAAGCTTTCTTT.

This rearrangement joins TRBV6-4 to TRBJ1-5, with TRBD1 identical over 7 bases. This CDR3 region has 17 residues. Trimming cost V 2 bases and J 0 bases; bases outside gene matches: 7. From germline, CDR1 is MRHNA and CDR2 SNTAGT. The CDR3 reads CASSDKTGTDSNQPQHF. The CDR3, as DNA: TGTGCCAGCAGTGACAAAACCGGGACAGATAGCAATCAGCCCCAGCATTTT.

This chain links TRBV27 with TRBJ2-1; 7 nucleotides match TRBD1. CDR1 is MNHEY, CDR2 SMNVEV, per germline (reference sequence). J was trimmed by 3 bases and V by 5 bases; bases with no gene match: 10. CDR3 length: 16 amino acids. The CDR3 reads CASSRSGTESYNEQFF. The DNA for the CDR3 is TGTGCCAGCAGTCGATCCGGGACAGAAAGCTACAATGAGCAGTTCTTC.

This sequence joins TRBV5-4 and TRBJ1-2; D may be TRBD1 (5 bases). CDR1 is SGHNT and CDR2 is YYREEE in the germline V gene (reference sequence). Trimming cost V 4 bases and J 1 base, with 8 bases left between them. The length of the CDR3 is 13 residues. CDR3 bases: TGTGCCAGCAGCCTAAGGGGTAACTATGGCTACACCTTC. Its translation is CASSLRGNYGYTF.